The source of this T cell receptor (beta chain) is a study of blood T cell repertoires in COVID-19. In the study overall: Nucleic acid was either cDNA or gDNA, and it came from T cells, B-cell-depleted T cells, or PBMCs.

CDR1 is SGHRS and CDR2 is YFSETQ in the germline V gene. V dropped 4 bases and J dropped 5 bases, with 19 bases sitting between them. This CDR3 has 16 amino acids. Repertoires were generated with immunoSEQ multiplex PCR, while TCRdb's copy carries only in-frame clones and drops some. The table includes roughly 290,000 clones, approximately 85% detected once. The gene calls are TRBV5-1 and TRBJ2-1; possibly TRBD1 for D (6 bases). Sequencing was carried out using peripheral blood. This receptor was obtained from a human donor with COVID-19, enrolled during active disease. The donor label of this sample is uncertain. The chain's CDR3 is CASSAGQILANNEQFF. The CDR3 coding sequence is TGCGCCAGCAGCGCCGGACAGATTCTTGCTAACAATGAGCAGTTCTTC.